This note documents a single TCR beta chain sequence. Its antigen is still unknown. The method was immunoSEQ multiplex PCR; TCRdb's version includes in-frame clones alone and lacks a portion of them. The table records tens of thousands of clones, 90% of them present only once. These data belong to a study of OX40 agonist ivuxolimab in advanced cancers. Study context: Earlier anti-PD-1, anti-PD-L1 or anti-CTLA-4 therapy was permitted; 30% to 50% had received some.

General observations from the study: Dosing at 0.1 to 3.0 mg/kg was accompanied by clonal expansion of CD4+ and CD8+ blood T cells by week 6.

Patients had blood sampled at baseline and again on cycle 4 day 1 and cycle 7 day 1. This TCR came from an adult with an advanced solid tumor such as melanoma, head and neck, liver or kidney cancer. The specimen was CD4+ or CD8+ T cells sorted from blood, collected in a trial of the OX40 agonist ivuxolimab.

CDR3 DNA sequence: TGTGCCAGCAGCTTAACAGGGTTTTCTGGAAACACCATATATTTT. It specifies CASSLTGFSGNTIYF. The gene calls are TRBV5-5 and TRBJ1-3; perhaps TRBD1 as D (6 bases). The CDR3 runs to 15 residues. V was trimmed by 2 bases and J by 1 base, leaving 10 bases between them. Germline CDR1 is SGHKS and CDR2 is YYEKEE (reference sequence). The full variable domain, rest sourced from reference TRBV5-5 and TRBJ1-3, is DAGVTQSPTHLIKTRGQQVTLRCSPISGHKSVSWYQQVLGQGPQFIFQYYEKEERGRGNFPDRFSARQFPNYSSELNVNALLLGDSALYLCASSLTGFSGNTIYFGEGSWLTVV.